This TCR beta chain was sequenced in a study of T cells after yellow fever vaccination. Study information: SMART-Seq v4 Ultra Low Input prepared libraries from low-cell fractions.

Each CDR3 protein is one row after TCRdb ran MiXCR on the 5' RACE reads. The repertoire holds approximately 510,000 distinct CDR3 sequences, with about a fifth as singletons. CDR1 is SEHNR, CDR2 FQNEAQ, per germline (reference sequence). Trimming took off 4 bases at V and 3 bases at J, with 6 bases between the two ends. CDR3 length equals 13 residues. Findings of the study overall: In FACS-sorted repertoires, abundant clonotypes from the bulk population could appear as contaminants. Peak timing came faster in the weaker secondary response, day 5 versus 15. Subsequent to the booster, the majority of primary-vaccination clones reappeared (roughly 96% CD4, roughly 90% CD8).

Only a few counts were recorded for this clonotype. Its specificity is not known. This clonotype was sampled from a man aged 18 to 29 who received the YFV17D yellow fever vaccine. The rearrangement joins TRBV7-9 to TRBJ2-2; no firm D call. The source was PBMCs, collected 21 days after the first yellow fever vaccination. CDR3 nucleotide sequence: TGTGCCAGCAGCTCAAGTCACACCGGGGAGCTGTTTTTT. This encodes CASSSSHTGELFF.